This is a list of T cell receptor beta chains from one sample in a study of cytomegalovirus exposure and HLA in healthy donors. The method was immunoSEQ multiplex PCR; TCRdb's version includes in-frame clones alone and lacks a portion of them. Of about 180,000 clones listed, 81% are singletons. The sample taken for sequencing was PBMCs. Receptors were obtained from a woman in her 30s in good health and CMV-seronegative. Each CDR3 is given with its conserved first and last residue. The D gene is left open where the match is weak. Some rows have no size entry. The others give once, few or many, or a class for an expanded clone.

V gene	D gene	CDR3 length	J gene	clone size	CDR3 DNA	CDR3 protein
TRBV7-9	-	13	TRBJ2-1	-	TGTGCCAGCAGCTCCCCGCGGGGCAGGGATAAGTTCTTC	CASSSPRGRDKFF
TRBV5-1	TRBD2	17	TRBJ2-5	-	TGCGCCAGCAGCGGGGGACTAGCGGGAGCCACCCAAGAGACCCAGTACTTC	CASSGGLAGATQETQYF
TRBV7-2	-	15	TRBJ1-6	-	TGTGCCAGCAGCAGAGACAGCTCCTATAATTCACCCCTCCACTTT	CASSRDSSYNSPLHF
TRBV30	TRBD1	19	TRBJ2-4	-	TGTGCCTGGGACCCCACCCGGAGCCAGGGGGCCGGAGCCAAAAACATTCAGTACTTC	CAWDPTRSQGAGAKNIQYF
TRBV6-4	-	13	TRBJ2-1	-	TGTGCCAGCAGCCGGGACTCACACAATGAGCAGTTCTTC	CASSRDSHNEQFF
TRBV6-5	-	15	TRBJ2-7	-	TGTGCCAGCAGACAGACCCTGACGGTGTTTTACGAGCAGTACTTC	CASRQTLTVFYEQYF
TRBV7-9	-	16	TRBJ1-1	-	TGTGCCAGCAGCTTAGTAGGGAGGGGGATGAACACTGAAGCTTTCTTT	CASSLVGRGMNTEAFF
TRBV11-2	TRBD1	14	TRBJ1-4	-	TGTGCCAGCAGCCAGGACAGGGGGCGGGAAAAACTGTTTTTT	CASSQDRGREKLFF
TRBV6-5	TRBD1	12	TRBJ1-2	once	TGTGCCAGCAGCCGACAGGGGAATGGCTACACCTTC	CASSRQGNGYTF
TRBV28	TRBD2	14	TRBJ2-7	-	TGTGCCAGCACGGCGGGAGGCACGGGGTACGAGCAGTACTTC	CASTAGGTGYEQYF
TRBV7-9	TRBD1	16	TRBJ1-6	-	TGTTCCAGCAGCCGAGGGACAGGGGACTATAATTCACCCCTCCACTTT	CSSSRGTGDYNSPLHF
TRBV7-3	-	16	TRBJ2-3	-	TGTGCCAGCAGCTTAAGGGTTGAGGAGTACACAGATACGCAGTATTTT	CASSLRVEEYTDTQYF
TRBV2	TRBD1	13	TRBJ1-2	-	TGTGCCAGCAGAGTACAGGGGCGGAATGGCTACACCTTC	CASRVQGRNGYTF
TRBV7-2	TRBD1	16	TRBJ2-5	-	TGTGCCAGCAGCTTCACCGGGACAGGGGTGAGAGAGACCCAGTACTTC	CASSFTGTGVRETQYF
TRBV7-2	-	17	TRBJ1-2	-	TGTGCCAGCAGCTCCCATACTCGCCCCGACAGGAACTATGGCTACACCTTC	CASSSHTRPDRNYGYTF
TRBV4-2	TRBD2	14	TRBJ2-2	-	TGTGCCAGCAGCTCCCGGGACTATACCGGGGAGCTGTTTTTT	CASSSRDYTGELFF
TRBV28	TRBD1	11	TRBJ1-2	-	TGTGCCAGCAGTTCGACAGGGGTCTACACCTTC	CASSSTGVYTF
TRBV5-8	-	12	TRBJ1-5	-	TGTGCCAGCAGTCCTACAGGATCAGCCCAGCATTTT	CASSPTGSAQHF
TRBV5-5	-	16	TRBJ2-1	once	TGTGCCAGCAGCTACGGCCCACGGAGAGACTACAATGAGCAGTTCTTC	CASSYGPRRDYNEQFF
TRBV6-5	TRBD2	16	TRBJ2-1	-	TGTGCCAGCAGTTTATACCGGACTAGCGGCAACAATGAGCAGTTCTTC	CASSLYRTSGNNEQFF
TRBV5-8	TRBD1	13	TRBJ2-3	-	TGTGCCAGCAGCTTCCTACAGGGGGATACGCAGTATTTT	CASSFLQGDTQYF
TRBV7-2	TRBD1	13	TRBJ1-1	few	TGTGCCAGCAGCCCAGGGGACAGCCTCGAAGCTTTCTTT	CASSPGDSLEAFF
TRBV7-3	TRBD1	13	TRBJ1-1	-	TGTGCCAGCAGCCCCCAGGGGGGCACTGAAGCTTTCTTT	CASSPQGGTEAFF
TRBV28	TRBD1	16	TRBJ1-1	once	TGTGCCAGCAGCCGGGACAGGGGGCAAAGGAACACTGAAGCTTTCTTT	CASSRDRGQRNTEAFF
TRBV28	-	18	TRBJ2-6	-	TGTGCCAGCAGTATGACTCTAGGGCGGGAATCTGGGGCCAACGTCCTGACTTTC	CASSMTLGRESGANVLTF
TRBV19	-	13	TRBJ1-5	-	TGTGCCAGTAGTCTAGGCCGGTACCAGCCCCAGCATTTT	CASSLGRYQPQHF
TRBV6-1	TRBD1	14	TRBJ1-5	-	TGTGCCAGCAGTGGGACAGGGGGAAATCAGCCCCAGCATTTT	CASSGTGGNQPQHF
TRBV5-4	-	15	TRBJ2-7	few	TGTGCCAGCAGCTTGGGACTTACTAGCTCCTACGAGCAGTACTTC	CASSLGLTSSYEQYF
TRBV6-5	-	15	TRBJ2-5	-	TGTGCCAGCAGTTACTCCGGGAGCATCCAAGAGACCCAGTACTTC	CASSYSGSIQETQYF
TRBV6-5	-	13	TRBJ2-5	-	TGTGCCAGCAGCCGAACAGGGAAAGAGACCCAGTACTTC	CASSRTGKETQYF
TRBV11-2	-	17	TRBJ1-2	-	TGTGCCAGCAGCACCGTCGGGGGAGGGACGCTAGGGAATGGCTACACCTTC	CASSTVGGGTLGNGYTF
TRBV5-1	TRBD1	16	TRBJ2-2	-	TGCGCCAGCAGCAACGACAGGGATTCGTCCACCGGGGAGCTGTTTTTT	CASSNDRDSSTGELFF
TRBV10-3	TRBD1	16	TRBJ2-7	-	TGTGCCATCGGCGGGGCTGGGACAGGGGGAAAGTACGAGCAGTACTTC	CAIGGAGTGGKYEQYF